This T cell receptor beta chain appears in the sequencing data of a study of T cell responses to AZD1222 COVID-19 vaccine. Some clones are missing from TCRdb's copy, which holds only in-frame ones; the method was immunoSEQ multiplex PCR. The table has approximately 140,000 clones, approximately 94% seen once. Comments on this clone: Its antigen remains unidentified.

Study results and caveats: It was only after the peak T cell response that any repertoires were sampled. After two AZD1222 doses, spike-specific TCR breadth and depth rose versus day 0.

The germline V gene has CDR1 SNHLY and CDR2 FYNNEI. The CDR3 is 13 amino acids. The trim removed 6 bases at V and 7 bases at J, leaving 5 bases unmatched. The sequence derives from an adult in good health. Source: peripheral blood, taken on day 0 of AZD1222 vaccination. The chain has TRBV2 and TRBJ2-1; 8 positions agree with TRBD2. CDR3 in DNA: TGTGCCAGCAGAGCGGGAGTGGATAATGAGCAGTTCTTC. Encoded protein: CASRAGVDNEQFF.